The rows below give T cell receptor beta chains drawn from one sample of a study of blood T cell repertoires in COVID-19. TCRdb's copy holds only in-frame clones and misses some; the assay was immunoSEQ multiplex PCR. The sample lists about 160,000 clones; just over 90% were seen once. Sequencing input: peripheral blood. The receptor set was obtained from a woman aged 60-75 years with COVID-19, enrolled during active disease. Each CDR3 is given with its conserved first and last residue. The D gene is left open where the match is weak. Only some rows state a clone size, as once, few, many or a class for expanded clones.

J gene: TRBJ2-7; clone size: -; V gene: TRBV2; D gene: -; CDR3 protein: CASRGRGHSYEQYF; CDR3 DNA: TGTGCCAGCAGAGGGCGGGGGCACTCCTACGAGCAGTACTTC
J gene: TRBJ2-7; clone size: -; V gene: TRBV7-2; D gene: TRBD2; CDR3 protein: CASSLGLAGASTPYEQYF; CDR3 DNA: TGTGCCAGCAGCTTAGGGCTAGCGGGGGCTTCGACCCCCTACGAGCAGTACTTC
J gene: TRBJ1-2; clone size: once; V gene: TRBV19; D gene: -; CDR3 protein: CASSLEGGRSYTF; CDR3 DNA: TGTGCCAGTAGTCTGGAAGGGGGACGAAGCTACACCTTC
J gene: TRBJ1-2; clone size: -; V gene: TRBV29-1; D gene: TRBD1; CDR3 protein: CSQGDDGYGYTF; CDR3 DNA: TGCAGCCAGGGGGATGATGGGTATGGCTACACCTTC
J gene: TRBJ1-2; clone size: -; V gene: TRBV24-1; D gene: TRBD1; CDR3 protein: CATSDGRQGNGYTF; CDR3 DNA: TGTGCCACCAGTGATGGGAGACAGGGAAATGGCTACACCTTC
J gene: TRBJ2-5; clone size: -; V gene: TRBV29-1; D gene: TRBD2; CDR3 protein: CSVEDRGTSGAPETQYF; CDR3 DNA: TGCAGCGTTGAAGATAGGGGGACTAGCGGGGCTCCGGAGACCCAGTACTTC
J gene: TRBJ1-1; clone size: -; V gene: TRBV5-8; D gene: -; CDR3 protein: CASSYVTLNTEAFF; CDR3 DNA: TGTGCCAGCAGCTACGTCACTTTGAACACTGAAGCTTTCTTT
J gene: TRBJ2-2; clone size: -; V gene: TRBV24-1; D gene: TRBD1; CDR3 protein: CATSEKGTGIPGELFF; CDR3 DNA: TGTGCCACCAGTGAGAAGGGGACAGGGATTCCCGGGGAGCTGTTTTTT
J gene: TRBJ2-5; clone size: -; V gene: TRBV5-4; D gene: -; CDR3 protein: CASSLGRGAQETQYF; CDR3 DNA: TGTGCCAGCAGCTTGGGCCGGGGGGCCCAAGAGACCCAGTACTTC
J gene: TRBJ2-3; clone size: -; V gene: TRBV24-1; D gene: TRBD1; CDR3 protein: CATSERDRVGGISDTQYF; CDR3 DNA: TGTGCCACCAGTGAGCGGGACAGGGTCGGGGGAATATCAGATACGCAGTATTTT
J gene: TRBJ2-3; clone size: -; V gene: TRBV27; D gene: TRBD1; CDR3 protein: CASSYRTGTSTDTQYF; CDR3 DNA: TGTGCCAGCAGTTATAGGACAGGGACTAGCACAGATACGCAGTATTTT
J gene: TRBJ1-1; clone size: once; V gene: TRBV7-9; D gene: TRBD1; CDR3 protein: CASSSREGQGAWRTEAFF; CDR3 DNA: TGTGCCAGCAGCTCCCGGGAAGGGCAGGGGGCGTGGAGGACTGAAGCTTTCTTT
J gene: TRBJ1-4; clone size: -; V gene: TRBV18; D gene: -; CDR3 protein: CASSASVATNEKLFF; CDR3 DNA: TGTGCCAGCTCCGCCTCAGTTGCAACTAATGAAAAACTGTTTTTT
J gene: TRBJ2-7; clone size: once; V gene: TRBV6-1; D gene: TRBD1; CDR3 protein: CASSERGDRMEQYF; CDR3 DNA: TGTGCCAGCAGTGAACGTGGGGACAGGATGGAGCAGTACTTC
J gene: TRBJ2-3; clone size: -; V gene: TRBV7-3; D gene: TRBD1; CDR3 protein: CASSSGEGTGPQYF; CDR3 DNA: TGTGCCAGCAGCTCCGGGGAAGGGACAGGGCCCCAGTATTTT
J gene: TRBJ1-2; clone size: once; V gene: TRBV14; D gene: -; CDR3 protein: CASSQDSGGHGYTF; CDR3 DNA: TGTGCCAGCAGCCAAGATTCGGGAGGCCATGGCTACACCTTC
J gene: TRBJ2-5; clone size: -; V gene: TRBV29-1; D gene: TRBD1; CDR3 protein: CSATGGQGGETQYF; CDR3 DNA: TGCAGCGCCACAGGGGGACAGGGAGGAGAGACCCAGTACTTC
J gene: TRBJ2-7; clone size: -; V gene: TRBV19; D gene: -; CDR3 protein: CASSDFVENGYEQYF; CDR3 DNA: TGTGCCAGTAGCGACTTTGTGGAAAATGGCTACGAGCAGTACTTC
J gene: TRBJ2-3; clone size: -; V gene: TRBV6-5; D gene: TRBD1; CDR3 protein: CASSYRDRAPDTQYF; CDR3 DNA: TGTGCCAGCAGTTACAGGGACAGGGCCCCAGATACGCAGTATTTT